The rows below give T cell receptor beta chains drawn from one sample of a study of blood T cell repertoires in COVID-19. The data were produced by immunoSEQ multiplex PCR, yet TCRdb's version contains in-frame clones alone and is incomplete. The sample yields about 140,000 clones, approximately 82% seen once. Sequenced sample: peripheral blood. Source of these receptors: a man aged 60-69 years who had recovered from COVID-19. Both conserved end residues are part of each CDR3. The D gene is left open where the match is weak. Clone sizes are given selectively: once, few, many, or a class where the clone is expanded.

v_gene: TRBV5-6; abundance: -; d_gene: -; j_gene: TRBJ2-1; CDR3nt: TGTGCCAGCAGCCCCACACATTACAATGAGCAGTTCTTC; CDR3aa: CASSPTHYNEQFF
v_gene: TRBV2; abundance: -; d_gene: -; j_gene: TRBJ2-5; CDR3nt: TGTGCCAGCAGTGATTTAGGGGCGCCTGAGACCCAGTACTTC; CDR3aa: CASSDLGAPETQYF
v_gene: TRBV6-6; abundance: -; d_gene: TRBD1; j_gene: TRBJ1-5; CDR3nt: TGTGCCAGCACCATACAGGGGACTCAGCCCCAGCATTTT; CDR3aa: CASTIQGTQPQHF
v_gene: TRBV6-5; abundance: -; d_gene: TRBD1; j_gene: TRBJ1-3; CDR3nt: TGTGCCAGCAGTTCGGACAGGGGTTGGTCTGGAAACACCATATATTTT; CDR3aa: CASSSDRGWSGNTIYF
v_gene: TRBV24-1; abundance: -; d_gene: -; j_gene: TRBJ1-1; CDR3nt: TGTGCCACCAGTGACCCATTACAGAGTAAAGCTTTCTTT; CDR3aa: CATSDPLQSKAFF
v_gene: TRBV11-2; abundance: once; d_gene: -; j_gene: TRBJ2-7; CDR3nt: TGTGCCAGCAGTCAGACTAGGGGTTACGAGCAGTACTTC; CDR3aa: CASSQTRGYEQYF
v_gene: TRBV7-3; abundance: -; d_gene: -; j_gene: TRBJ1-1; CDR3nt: TGTGCCAGCAGCAAGGACAGGAACACTGAAGCTTTCTTT; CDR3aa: CASSKDRNTEAFF
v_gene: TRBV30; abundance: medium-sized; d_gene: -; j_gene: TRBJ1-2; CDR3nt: TGTGCCTGGAGTATGACAGTGCGAGGCTACACCTTC; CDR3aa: CAWSMTVRGYTF
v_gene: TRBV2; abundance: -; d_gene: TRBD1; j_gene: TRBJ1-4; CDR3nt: TGTGCCAGCAGTTCCGGACAGGTTGTTAATGAAAAACTGTTTTTT; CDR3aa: CASSSGQVVNEKLFF
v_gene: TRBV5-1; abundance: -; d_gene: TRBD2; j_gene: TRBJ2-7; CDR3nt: TGCGCCAGCAGCTTGTCATCCAGCGGGAATTACGAGCAGTACTTC; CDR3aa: CASSLSSSGNYEQYF
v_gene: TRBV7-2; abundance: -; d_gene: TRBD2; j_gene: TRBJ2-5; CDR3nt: TGTGCCAGCAGCCCCGGGACTAGCGGGAGGGAAGAGACCCAGTACTTC; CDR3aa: CASSPGTSGREETQYF
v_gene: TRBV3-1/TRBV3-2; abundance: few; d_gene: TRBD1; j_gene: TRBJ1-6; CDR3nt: TGTGCCAGCAGCCTCGACAGGGATTCACCCCTCCACTTT; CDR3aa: CASSLDRDSPLHF
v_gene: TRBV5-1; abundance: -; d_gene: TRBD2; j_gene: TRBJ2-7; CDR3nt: TGCGCCAGCAGCTTGACTAGCGGGAGTATGTACGAGCAGTACTTC; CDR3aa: CASSLTSGSMYEQYF
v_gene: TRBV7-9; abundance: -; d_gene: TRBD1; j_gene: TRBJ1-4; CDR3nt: TGTGCCAGCAGCTTAGGGGGGACAGGAAGTAATGAAAAACTGTTTTTT; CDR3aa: CASSLGGTGSNEKLFF
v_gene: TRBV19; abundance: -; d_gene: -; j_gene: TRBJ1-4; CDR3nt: TGTGCCAGTAGTCGGGGGGATATTAATGAAAAACTGTTTTTT; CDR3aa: CASSRGDINEKLFF
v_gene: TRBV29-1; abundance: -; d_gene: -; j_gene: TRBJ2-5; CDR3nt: TGCAGCTACTCCGGGACTTCTCAAGAGACCCAGTACTTC; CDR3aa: CSYSGTSQETQYF
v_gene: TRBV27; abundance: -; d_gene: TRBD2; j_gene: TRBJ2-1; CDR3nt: TGTGCCAGCAGTTTATCAGCGGCTAGCGGGAGAGGTTACAATGAGCAGTTCTTC; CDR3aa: CASSLSAASGRGYNEQFF
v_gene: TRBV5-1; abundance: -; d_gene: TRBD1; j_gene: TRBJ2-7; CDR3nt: TGCGCCAGCAGCGACAGGGGCCTCGGGAACGAGCAGTACTTC; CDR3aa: CASSDRGLGNEQYF
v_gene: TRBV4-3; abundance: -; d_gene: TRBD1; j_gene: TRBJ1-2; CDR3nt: TGCGCCAGCAGCCAACAAACAGGGGACTATGGCTACACCTTC; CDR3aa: CASSQQTGDYGYTF
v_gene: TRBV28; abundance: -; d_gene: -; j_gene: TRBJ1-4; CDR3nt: TGTGCCAGCAGCCTAGGGAGGCCCGAAAAACTGTTTTTT; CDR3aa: CASSLGRPEKLFF
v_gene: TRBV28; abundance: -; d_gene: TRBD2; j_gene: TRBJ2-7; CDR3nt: TGTGCCAGCAGTCTGACTAGCGGCTACTCCTACGAGCAGTACTTC; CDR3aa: CASSLTSGYSYEQYF
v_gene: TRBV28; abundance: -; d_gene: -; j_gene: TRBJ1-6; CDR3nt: TGTGCCAGCAGTCTCCTAACGGGAGCTTCAAATTCACCCCTCCACTTT; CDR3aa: CASSLLTGASNSPLHF
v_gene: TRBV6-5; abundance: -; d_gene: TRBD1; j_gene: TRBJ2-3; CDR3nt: TGTGCCAGCAGAGCGGACAGGGACGTAGATACGCAGTATTTT; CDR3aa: CASRADRDVDTQYF
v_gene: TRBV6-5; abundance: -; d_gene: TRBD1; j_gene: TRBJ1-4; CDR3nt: TGTGCCAGCAGGCTCTCCGGGACAGGGAATGAAAAACTGTTTTTT; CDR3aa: CASRLSGTGNEKLFF
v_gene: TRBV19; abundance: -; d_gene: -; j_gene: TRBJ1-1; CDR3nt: TGTGCCAGTAGTATTGGTTCCAGGGCGACCACTGAAGCTTTCTTT; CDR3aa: CASSIGSRATTEAFF
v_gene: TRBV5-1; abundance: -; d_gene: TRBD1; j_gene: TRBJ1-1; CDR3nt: TGCGCCAGCAGCTCTGCCGGGACAGGGAACACTGAAGCTTTCTTT; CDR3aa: CASSSAGTGNTEAFF
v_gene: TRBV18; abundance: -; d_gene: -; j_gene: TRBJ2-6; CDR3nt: TGTGCCAGCTCACCGGGAGACGGGGCCAACGTCCTGACTTTC; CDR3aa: CASSPGDGANVLTF
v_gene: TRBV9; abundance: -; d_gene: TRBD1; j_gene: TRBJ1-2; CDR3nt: TGTGCCAGCAGCGCGATACAGGGGGCGCTTGGCTACACCTTC; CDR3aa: CASSAIQGALGYTF
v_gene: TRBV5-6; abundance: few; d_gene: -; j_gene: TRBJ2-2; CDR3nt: TGTGCCAGCACCCTACAGGGACCGAACACCGGGGAGCTGTTTTTT; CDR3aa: CASTLQGPNTGELFF
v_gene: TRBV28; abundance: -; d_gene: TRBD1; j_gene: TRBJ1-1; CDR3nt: TGTGCCAGCATTCATACCGGGACAGGGGACATGAACACTGAAGCTTTCTTT; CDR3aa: CASIHTGTGDMNTEAFF
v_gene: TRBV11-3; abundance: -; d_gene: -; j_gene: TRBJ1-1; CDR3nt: TGTGCCAGCAGCCTAGGGGCTATAGGGGCTGAAGCTTTCTTT; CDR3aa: CASSLGAIGAEAFF
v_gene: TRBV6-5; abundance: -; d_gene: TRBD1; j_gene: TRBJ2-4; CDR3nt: TGTGCCAGCAGTCCGTCCCGGGACAGGGATACTCAGTACTTC; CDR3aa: CASSPSRDRDTQYF